The next 20 T cell receptor beta chains were all read from a single sample in a study of blood T cell repertoires in COVID-19. Profiling relied on immunoSEQ multiplex PCR, and the TCRdb table lists in-frame clones only, not all of them. The sample gives about 180,000 clones, 85% to 90% of which show up once; around 20% is in the top ten. Specimen: peripheral blood. Every receptor here comes from a man aged 65 to 85 with active or convalescent COVID-19.

The CDR3 reads CASSVGTSPSTDTQYF. CDR3 in DNA: TGTGCCAGCAGCGTTGGGACTAGCCCCAGCACAGATACGCAGTATTTT. The chain carries TRBV9 and TRBJ2-3, with 9 bases identical to TRBD2. With 2 bases clipped from V and 0 bases from J, the junction kept 4 bases outside the gene matches. CDR1 and CDR2 from the germline V gene are SGDLS and YYNGEE. The CDR3 has 16 residues.

The gene calls are TRBV28 and TRBJ1-2, with D possibly TRBD1 on 5 matching bases. The V gene's germline CDR1 is MDHEN and CDR2 SYDVKM. The CDR3 contains 15 residues. V was pared by 4 bases and J by 2 bases, with 14 bases between. DNA for the CDR3: TGTGCCAGCAGTTCCGGCGGGACGGGGAACTATGGCTACACCTTC. Protein: CASSSGGTGNYGYTF.

This chain uses TRBV5-8 with TRBJ1-1, with 8 bases matching TRBD1. The CDR3 is 16 amino acids. V shed 4 bases, J shed 3 bases, and the junction held 11 bases outside the gene matches. The germline gives CDR1 SGHTS, CDR2 YDEGEE. In DNA, the CDR3 is TGTGCCAGCAGCACCGGACAGGGTCGTCGCTACACTGAAGCTTTCTTT. This sequence encodes CASSTGQGRRYTEAFF.

This rearrangement joins TRBV4-3 to TRBJ2-7; 14 positions agree with TRBD2. Germline V gene data show CDR1 as LGHNA and CDR2 as YSLEER. The CDR3 runs to 16 residues. V was pared by 4 bases and J by 3 bases, with 5 bases of the junction left unmatched. The CDR3 coding sequence is TGCGCCAGCAGCCCCGGACTAGCGGGGGGCAGCTACGAGCAGTACTTC. It codes for CASSPGLAGGSYEQYF.

The chain employs TRBV28 and TRBJ1-1; TRBD1 agrees at 9 bases. Germline CDR1 MDHEN, CDR2 SYDVKM. The CDR3 runs to 16 residues. The ends lost 5 bases at V and 4 bases at J; junction bases unmatched: 11. The CDR3: CASSDTGGGGSTEAFF. CDR3 DNA sequence: TGTGCCAGCAGTGACACAGGGGGCGGCGGGTCCACTGAAGCTTTCTTT.

This clone has a handful of counts. The chain employs TRBV7-9 and TRBJ1-6; D possibly corresponds to TRBD1 (6 bases). In germline, CDR1 is SEHNR, CDR2 FQNEAQ (reference sequence). V lost 1 base and J 9 bases, leaving 10 bases between the germline ends. The CDR3 contains 14 residues. In DNA, the CDR3 is TGTGCCAGCAGCTTAGGGGCAGGGGTTTCACCCCTCCACTTT. Protein product: CASSLGAGVSPLHF.

V usage is TRBV5-1 and J usage is TRBJ2-1; D is unclear. The V and J ends lost 0 bases and 9 bases respectively, with 10 bases between them. Germline V CDR1 and CDR2: SGHRS, YFSETQ. The CDR3 is 13 amino acids. The CDR3 loop is CASSLAPQSEQFF. CDR3 nucleotides: TGCGCCAGCAGCTTGGCCCCACAGTCTGAGCAGTTCTTC.

The V call is TRBV7-8, the J call TRBJ1-4; tentatively, D is TRBD1 (5 bases). CDR3 length: 15 residues. Trimming cost V 5 bases and J 4 bases, with 14 bases left between them. The germline CDR1 and CDR2 sequences are SGHVS and FQNEAQ. CDR3 nucleotides: TGTGCCAGCAGCCCCCAGGGAGGGTATAATGAAAAACTGTTTTTT. Translating it yields CASSPQGGYNEKLFF.

The V and J genes are TRBV3-1 (or the pseudogene TRBV3-2) and TRBJ1-1; 7 nucleotides agree with TRBD1. This CDR3 contains 13 residues. CDR1 is LGHDT, CDR2 YNNKEL, per germline (reference sequence). With 1 base clipped from V and 8 bases from J, the junction kept 4 bases outside the gene matches. CDR3 sequence reads: CASSQGQGEEAFF. The CDR3 DNA is TGTGCCAGCAGCCAAGGACAGGGAGAAGAAGCTTTCTTT.

The count of this clone is one. The gene calls are TRBV5-4 and TRBJ2-7; perhaps TRBD2 as D (5 bases). The CDR3 is made up of 13 amino acids. V was pared by 0 bases and J by 6 bases, with 10 bases between. CDR1 is SGHNT and CDR2 is YYREEE in the germline V gene (reference sequence). The CDR3 DNA is TGTGCCAGCAGCTTGGTCCAAGGAGGCGAGCAGTACTTC. It yields the protein CASSLVQGGEQYF.

The CDR3 DNA reads as TGTGCCAGCATGGTTTCGAGAGGGGCCAACGTCCTGACTTTC. Protein sequence: CASMVSRGANVLTF. This sequence joins TRBV3-1 (or the pseudogene TRBV3-2) and TRBJ2-6; no firm D call. Germline CDR1 is LGHDT and CDR2 is YNNKEL (reference sequence). CDR3 length equals 14 residues. V lost 7 bases, J lost 4 bases, and 11 bases lay in between.

The chain links TRBV4-3 to TRBJ1-1, with 7 bases lining up with TRBD1. CDR1 is LGHNA and CDR2 is YSLEER in the germline V gene. CDR3 length: 16 residues. Unmatched junction bases numbered 7, after V lost 2 bases and J lost 1 base. CDR3 region: CASSQRTGTENTEAFF. In DNA, the CDR3 is TGCGCCAGCAGCCAACGTACCGGGACAGAGAACACTGAAGCTTTCTTT.

The rearrangement links TRBV6-4 to TRBJ1-2, with a tentative D call TRBD1 (5 bases). V lost 2 bases, J lost 8 bases, and 18 bases lay in between. The germline V gene has CDR1 MRHNA and CDR2 SNTAGT. The CDR3 has 15 amino acids. The CDR3 sequence: CASSDDSNPSRGYTF. CDR3 coding DNA: TGTGCCAGCAGTGACGACAGCAATCCCTCCCGAGGCTACACCTTC.

The V call is TRBV7-2, the J call TRBJ1-4, with D uncertain. CDR1 and CDR2 (germline): SGHTA, FQGNSA. CDR3 length equals 14 residues. V gave up 4 bases and J gave up 0 bases, with 6 bases separating them. CDR3 bases: TGTGCCAGCAGCTCCGGAGCAACTAATGAAAAACTGTTTTTT. Its protein product is CASSSGATNEKLFF.

The chain uses TRBV5-5 and TRBJ2-1, with TRBD1 matching 8 bases. The V gene end was trimmed by 4 bases and the J gene end by 7 bases; junction bases not matched to a gene: 13. The germline V gene has CDR1 SGHKS and CDR2 YYEKEE (reference sequence). The CDR3 is 16 residues long. The CDR3 bases are TGTGCCAGCAGCCCCCTGGACAGGGTACTTTCAAATGAGCAGTTCTTC. It specifies CASSPLDRVLSNEQFF.

The sample holds one count of this clone. This chain uses TRBV2 with TRBJ1-5; D is unclear. V was clipped by 6 bases and J by 4 bases, with 13 bases between them. CDR1 is SNHLY, CDR2 FYNNEI, per germline. This CDR3 has 14 residues. The CDR3 spells CASRAEARNQPQHF. The CDR3 coding sequence is TGTGCCAGCAGAGCAGAGGCTCGAAATCAGCCCCAGCATTTT.

The chain has TRBV4-3 and TRBJ1-6, with TRBD1 as a possible D gene (5 bases). From germline, CDR1 is LGHNA and CDR2 YSLEER. The CDR3 totals 16 residues. The V end was cut by 1 base, the J end by 6 bases, with 13 bases between. DNA of the CDR3: TGCGCCAGCAGCCAAGGCAGGGAAGGCAGTAATTCACCCCTCCACTTT. This codes for CASSQGREGSNSPLHF.

The chain is built from TRBV12-5 and TRBJ1-3; D not resolved. This CDR3 has 15 amino acids. The germline gives CDR1 LGHNT, CDR2 FRNRAP. Deletions cut 1 base from V and 6 bases from J, with 13 bases between. CDR3 in amino acids: CASGLGRAGENTIYF. The CDR3 bases are TGTGCTAGTGGTTTGGGAAGAGCGGGCGAAAACACCATATATTTT.

The rearrangement links TRBV7-8 to TRBJ1-1; D is ambiguous. This CDR3 spans 15 amino acids. Trimming removed 4 bases from V and 4 bases from J, with 16 bases in between. Germline CDR1 reads SGHVS; CDR2 reads FQNEAQ. CDR3 nucleotides: TGTGCCAGCAGCTCAAGAGTGGGCAGGCTCACTGAAGCTTTCTTT. Its protein is CASSSRVGRLTEAFF.

The J gene is TRBJ1-4, the V gene TRBV5-1; D is perhaps TRBD1 (6 bases). V was pared by 3 bases and J by 7 bases, with 16 bases between. The CDR3 covers 15 residues. The germline gives CDR1 SGHRS, CDR2 YFSETQ. The CDR3 region has the DNA TGCGCCAGCAGCTCCCTCCAGGGGTCGGGTGAAAAACTGTTTTTT. Translating it yields CASSSLQGSGEKLFF. Full variable domain (missing parts from reference TRBV5-1 and TRBJ1-4): KAGVTQTPRYLIKTRGQQVTLSCSPISGHRSVSWYQQTPGQGLQFLFEYFSETQRNKGNFPGRFSGRQFSNSRSEMNVSTLELGDSALYLCASSSLQGSGEKLFFGSGTQLSVL.